This T cell receptor beta chain was captured by sequencing in a study of cytomegalovirus exposure and HLA in healthy donors. Notes on the study in general: A later analysis appeared to link common viral pathogens to several of the most significant clusters. The authors excluded some V segments, including TRBV6-2 and TRBV6-3, as indistinguishable. About 87% or about 30% of the time was how often most TCR beta V segments were productive, according to an earlier analysis.

CDR3 length equals 14 residues. Germline values: CDR1 SEHNR, CDR2 FQNEAQ (reference sequence). V dropped 5 bases and J dropped 0; count of bases not matched to a gene: 2. PCR was performed using 60 Vbeta and 13 Jbeta primers. TCRdb keeps only in-frame clones here, not all; method: immunoSEQ multiplex PCR. The sample records approximately 100,000 clones, around 80% being singletons. Comment on this clone: Its cognate antigen is unknown.

The TCR sequence derives from a human donor in good health. The chain is built from TRBV7-9 and TRBJ2-5; 8 bases are a match to TRBD1. Sequenced input: PBMCs. CDR3 sequence (DNA): TGTGCCAGCAGCCCACAGGGGGACCAAGAGACCCAGTACTTC. Protein sequence: CASSPQGDQETQYF. Complete variable domain (other parts from reference TRBV7-9 and TRBJ2-5): DTGVSQNPRHKITKRGQNVTFRCDPISEHNRLYWYRQTLGQGPEFLTYFQNEAQLEKSRLLSDRFSAERPKGSFSTLEIQRTEQGDSAMYLCASSPQGDQETQYFGPGTRLLVL.